This TCR beta chain was captured in a study of Ad26.COV2.S vaccination and SARS-CoV-2 variants. Clones were sequenced by immunoSEQ multiplex PCR, and TCRdb holds only the in-frame ones, with some missing. The sample lists approximately 300,000 clones, more than 70% seen once, with 1.9% in the top ten. The CDR3 contains 16 residues. V was clipped by 10 bases and J by 0 bases, with 18 bases between them. Germline assignment: CDR1 MDHEN and CDR2 SYDVKM. Treatment given: about 20 received Ad26.COV2.S at low or high dose, single or two shots; several received placebo; per-sample allocation not given. Day 63 following the first vaccine or placebo injection was when the samples were taken.

The TCR was taken from a person between 18 and 59 years old who received the Ad26.COV2.S COVID-19 vaccine or a placebo. The chain employs TRBV28 and TRBJ1-4, with D perhaps TRBD1 (6 bases). The sample consisted of peripheral blood, taken in a trial of Ad26.COV2.S vaccine versus placebo. CDR3 loop: CATSPRGGATNEKLFF. The CDR3 DNA reads TGTGCCACCTCACCCCGAGGGGGAGCAACTAATGAAAAACTGTTTTTT.